The 8 T cell receptor beta chains presented below share a single source sample, sequenced in a study of cytomegalovirus exposure and HLA in healthy donors. It was with 60 Vbeta and 13 Jbeta primers that the PCR ran. Clones were sequenced by immunoSEQ multiplex PCR, and TCRdb holds only the in-frame ones, with some missing. The top ten clones hold around 5.4% of a sample with about 240,000 clones, roughly 87% of them seen once. Material for sequencing was PBMCs. These receptors came from a woman in her 40s in good health and CMV-seropositive.

This chain uses TRBV19 with TRBJ1-2, with D possibly being TRBD1 (5 bases). The CDR3 consists of 14 residues. Germline lookup yields CDR1 LNHDA and CDR2 SQIVND (reference sequence). V was trimmed by 3 bases and J by 4 bases, leaving 12 bases between them. CDR3 residues: CASSMRVGGYGYTF. In nucleotides, the CDR3 is TGTGCCAGTAGTATGCGAGTGGGGGGCTATGGCTACACCTTC.

The rearrangement joins TRBV7-2 to TRBJ2-1; 8 nucleotides line up with TRBD2. The CDR3 contains 16 residues. With V trimmed by 5 bases and J by 4 bases, 10 bases remained unmatched. Germline loops: CDR1 SGHTA, CDR2 FQGNSA. The CDR3 sequence: CASSGAPGLDYNEQFF. DNA of the CDR3: TGTGCCAGCAGCGGAGCCCCGGGACTAGATTACAATGAGCAGTTCTTC.

The chain carries TRBV6-5 and TRBJ2-7; 7 positions match TRBD2. This CDR3 comprises 15 residues. V shed 5 bases and J 0 bases; nucleotides not matched to a gene: 7. CDR1 is MNHEY and CDR2 is SVGAGI in the germline V gene. This CDR3 reads CASSRPSGTSYEQYF. The CDR3 DNA follows: TGTGCCAGCAGTAGGCCTAGCGGTACCTCCTACGAGCAGTACTTC.

The rearrangement joins TRBV27 to TRBJ1-1; 8 bases are shared with TRBD1. This CDR3 has 15 amino acids. V dropped 5 bases and J dropped 0; count of bases not matched to a gene: 5. Germline lookup yields CDR1 MNHEY and CDR2 SMNVEV (reference sequence). The CDR3 protein is CASSRDRLLNTEAFF. For the CDR3, the DNA is TGTGCCAGCAGTCGGGACAGGTTATTGAACACTGAAGCTTTCTTT.

This chain connects TRBV4-3 to TRBJ1-4; 8 positions agree with TRBD1. The CDR3 sequence is 15 residues long. Trimming at V came to 0 bases and at J to 7 bases, leaving 4 bases not matched to a gene. Germline V gene data show CDR1 as LGHNA and CDR2 as YSLEER. This chain's CDR3 is CASSQDQGASEKLFF. For the CDR3, the DNA is TGCGCCAGCAGCCAAGATCAGGGGGCAAGTGAAAAACTGTTTTTT.

This sequence joins TRBV5-8 and TRBJ1-1, with D uncertain. V gave up 3 bases and J gave up 1 base, with 13 bases separating them. The length of the CDR3 is 15 residues. Germline V gene data show CDR1 as SGHTS and CDR2 as YDEGEE. CDR3 region: CASSSGRMRNTEAFF. The CDR3 DNA reads TGTGCCAGCAGCTCGGGAAGAATGCGGAACACTGAAGCTTTCTTT.

Comment on this clone: Other DNA sequences in the sample encode the same CDR3. The J gene is TRBJ2-7, the V gene TRBV6-1, with D possibly being TRBD2 (6 bases). The CDR3 runs to 15 residues. Per the germline V gene, CDR1 is MNHNS and CDR2 is SASEGT. V lost 0 bases and J 2 bases, leaving 11 bases between the germline ends. This chain's CDR3 is CASSEASGTTYEQYF. In DNA, the CDR3 is TGTGCCAGCAGTGAAGCTAGCGGAACGACCTACGAGCAGTACTTC.

V usage is TRBV11-2 and J usage is TRBJ1-1; the D gene is possibly TRBD1 (5 bases). The germline V gene has CDR1 SGHAT and CDR2 FQNNGV. Trimming took 1 base from V and 4 from J, leaving 10 bases between them. This CDR3 has 14 residues. The DNA of the CDR3 is TGTGCCAGCAGCTTAGGGGCGGGGGTCACTGAAGCTTTCTTT. Its protein product is CASSLGAGVTEAFF.